This TCR beta chain was identified during a study of blood T cell repertoires in COVID-19. Study-level information: Samples representing acute and convalescent COVID-19 were sourced from the United States, Italy and Spain.

The germline CDR1 and CDR2 sequences are SGHTA and FQGNSA. This CDR3 is built from 13 residues. Deletions cut 2 bases from V and 3 bases from J, with 6 bases between. Profiled with immunoSEQ multiplex PCR; TCRdb holds only in-frame clones, not every one. The sample comprises about 140,000 clones, approximately 87% of which are singletons, and roughly 3.7% rests with the top ten. The V gene is TRBV7-2, the J gene TRBJ2-3; no clear D gene. Sequenced sample: PBMCs or T cells enriched from blood (not recorded which). This receptor was identified in a man in his forties or fifties in a cohort exposed to, infected with or recovered from COVID-19 (not recorded which). CDR3 nucleotide sequence: TGTGCCAGCAGCTTACCCGGGACAGATACGCAGTATTTT. Translation: CASSLPGTDTQYF.